Below, 5 T cell receptor beta chains from the same sample are listed, as sequenced in a study of blood T cells in healthy people across ages. A second PCR, run for roughly 7 to 12 cycles, used a sample-barcoded 5' primer plus a J-beta primer mix. Each CDR3 protein gets one entry after TCRdb re-called the 5' RACE reads with MiXCR. There are 910,000 or so distinct CDR3 sequences in the sample; 51% occur only once, and roughly 23% lies in the top ten. What was sequenced was blood. These receptors were obtained from a woman aged 55 to 70 in good health.

The rearrangement joins TRBV3-1 to TRBJ2-5, with 7 bases identical to TRBD2. The end of the DNA fits TRBJ2-7 better, so the J call may be wrong. This CDR3 is 15 amino acids long. The germline gives CDR1 LGHDT, CDR2 YNNKEL (reference sequence). CDR3 amino acids: CASSHSPGGRYEQYF. CDR3 DNA: TGTGCCAGCAGCCACTCTCCGGGAGGCAGGTACGAGCAGTACTTC.

The chain links TRBV28 to TRBJ2-7; no reliable D call. This CDR3 is 12 amino acids long. Germline V gives CDR1 MDHEN, CDR2 SYDVKM. V dropped 8 bases and J dropped 3 bases, with 11 bases sitting between them. CDR3 in amino acids: CASHSGRYEQYF. The DNA for the CDR3 is TGTGCCAGCCACTCTGGGCGCTACGAGCAGTACTTC.

The V gene is TRBV28, the J gene TRBJ2-1; D might be TRBD2 (6 bases). The CDR3 totals 15 residues. V dropped 5 bases and J dropped 2 bases, with 13 bases sitting between them. The V gene's germline CDR1 is MDHEN and CDR2 SYDVKM. The CDR3 protein is CASSPGGLPYNEQFF. The CDR3 DNA is TGTGCCAGCAGTCCTGGAGGGTTACCCTACAATGAGCAGTTCTTC.

In this sample, this clonotype turned up a few times. The V call is TRBV7-2, the J call TRBJ2-5, with D perhaps matching TRBD1 or TRBD2 (5 bases each). V was shortened by 3 bases and J by 4 bases, with 18 bases between the two germline ends. The CDR3 loop spans 16 amino acids. Per the germline V gene, CDR1 is SGHTA and CDR2 is FQGNSA. In nucleotides, the CDR3 is TGTGCCAGCAGCTTCCAGGGAGTGGTTGGTAGAGAGACCCAGTACTTC. Translation gives CASSFQGVVGRETQYF.

As concerns this clonotype: A read error may produce the germline difference seen at one junction end. The chain couples TRBV6-1 to TRBJ2-2, with D maybe TRBD2 (5 bases). The CDR3 spans 14 residues. Germline assignment: CDR1 MNHNS and CDR2 SASEGT. CDR3 sequence (DNA): TGTGCCAGCAAGGGAGAGACGAACACCGGGGAGCAGTTTTTT. Translated: CASKGETNTGEQFF.